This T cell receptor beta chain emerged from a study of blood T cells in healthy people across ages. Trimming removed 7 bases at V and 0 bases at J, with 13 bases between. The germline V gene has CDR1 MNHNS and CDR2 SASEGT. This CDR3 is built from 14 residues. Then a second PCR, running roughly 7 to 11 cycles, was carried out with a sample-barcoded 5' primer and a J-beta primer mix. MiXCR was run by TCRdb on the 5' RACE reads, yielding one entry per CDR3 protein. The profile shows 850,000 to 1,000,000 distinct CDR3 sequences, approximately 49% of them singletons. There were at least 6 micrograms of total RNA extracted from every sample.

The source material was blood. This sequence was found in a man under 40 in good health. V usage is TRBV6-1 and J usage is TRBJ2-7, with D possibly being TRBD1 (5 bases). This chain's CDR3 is CASTKGQISYEQYF. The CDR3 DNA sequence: TGTGCCAGCACCAAGGGGCAGATCTCCTACGAGCAGTACTTC.